Given below is one T cell receptor beta chain in context. The antigen is not known. The table came from immunoSEQ multiplex PCR; TCRdb's copy has only in-frame clones and leaves some out. The sample holds 70,000 to 95,000 clones, approximately 90% seen once. This entry comes from a study of T cell responses to AZD1222 COVID-19 vaccine. Germline V gene data show CDR1 as SGHVS and CDR2 as FQNEAQ. V lost 3 bases and J lost 3, with 6 bases in between. This CDR3 is built from 13 residues. General study results and limits: Donors were largely white British and mainly female; clonal diversity was possibly underestimated. No repertoire was sampled before or during the peak T cell response, only after it.

The sample in question was peripheral blood, obtained 28 days after the second AZD1222 dose. This TCR was recovered from an adult who received the AZD1222 COVID-19 vaccine. The rearrangement uses TRBV7-8 and TRBJ1-5; D is uncertain. The CDR3 is CASSFTTNQPQHF. The DNA for the CDR3 is TGTGCCAGCAGCTTTACGACCAATCAGCCCCAGCATTTT.